Each of the 32 T cell receptor beta chains below was sequenced from the same sample in a study of metastatic and nonmetastatic thyroid tumors. TCRdb called clones again from the PCR reads with MiXCR. The table has 3,500 to 5,000 clones, roughly 22% seen once. Nobody among the patients had been given any treatment before thyroid surgery. Sample: tumor tissue. Receptor source: a female donor with papillary thyroid cancer or a benign thyroid nodule (not recorded which). Some clones in this sample may be carry-over from other donors' samples.

In this sample, this clone is medium-sized. The chain is built from TRBV5-1 and TRBJ2-7; 7 bases line up with TRBD2. Germline V gene sequence: CDR1 SGHRS, CDR2 YFSETQ. Trimming cost V 3 bases and J 3 bases; bases outside gene matches: 12. CDR3 length: 16 residues. CDR3 DNA: TGCGCCAGCAGCTGGACCCTGGTCAGGGAGGGCTACGAGCAGTACTTC. This sequence encodes CASSWTLVREGYEQYF. Drawing the rest from reference TRBV5-1 and TRBJ2-7, the complete variable domain is KAGVTQTPRYLIKTRGQQVTLSCSPISGHRSVSWYQQTPGQGLQFLFEYFSETQRNKGNFPGRFSGRQFSNSRSEMNVSTLELGDSALYLCASSWTLVREGYEQYFGPGTRLTVT.

The chain links TRBV6-2 or TRBV6-3 to TRBJ2-3, with D possibly being TRBD2 (6 bases). V lost 1 base and J lost 1, with 15 bases in between. Germline V gene sequence: CDR1 MNHEY, CDR2 SVGEGT. The CDR3 loop spans 17 amino acids. CDR3 amino acids: CASSYYGGSDGTDTQYF. CDR3 DNA sequence: TGTGCCAGCAGTTACTATGGGGGGTCGGATGGCACAGATACGCAGTATTTT.

This clone was found once. The chain combines TRBV20-1 with TRBJ2-7, with 10 bases lining up with TRBD1. Germline loops: CDR1 DFQATT, CDR2 SNEGSKA (reference sequence). Trimming cost V 5 bases and J 4 bases; bases outside gene matches: 11. The CDR3 runs 15 residues. For the CDR3, the DNA is TGCAGTGCTCGACATGAGGGACAGGGGAGATACGAGCAGTACTTC. Translating gives CSARHEGQGRYEQYF.

This clone is medium-sized within its sample. DNA of the CDR3: TGTGCCAGCAGCCCCACCGACGGACATCAGCCCCAGCATTTT. Protein sequence: CASSPTDGHQPQHF. This chain connects TRBV7-9 to TRBJ1-5; D gene uncertain. The CDR3 extends over 14 amino acids. CDR1 and CDR2 (germline): SEHNR, FQNEAQ (reference sequence). V was pared by 5 bases and J by 5 bases, with 13 bases between.

The chain employs TRBV20-1 and TRBJ2-5; D possibly corresponds to TRBD2 (6 bases). V was trimmed by 1 base and J by 3 bases, leaving 9 bases between them. The germline V gene encodes CDR1 DFQATT and CDR2 SNEGSKA (reference sequence). The CDR3 has 13 amino acids. The CDR3 DNA follows: TGCAGTGCTAGAGTGTGGGGGGAAGAGACCCAGTACTTC. It translates to CSARVWGEETQYF.

Worth noting for this clone: This CDR3 is also generated by other DNA sequences in the sample. The chain links TRBV11-2 to TRBJ2-7; 12 nucleotides align to TRBD2. This CDR3 is built from 16 residues. V dropped 5 bases and J dropped 2; count of bases not matched to a gene: 7. Germline CDR1 and CDR2: SGHAT and FQNNGV. The CDR3 bases are TGTGCCAGCAGCCTCGAACTAGCGGGGGGAACCTACGAGCAGTACTTC. Its translation is CASSLELAGGTYEQYF. Full variable domain (missing parts from reference TRBV11-2 and TRBJ2-7): EAGVAQSPRYKIIEKRQSVAFWCNPISGHATLYWYQQILGQGPKLLIQFQNNGVVDDSQLPKDRFSAERLKGVDSTLKIQPAKLEDSAVYLCASSLELAGGTYEQYFGPGTRLTVT.

The chain has TRBV6-1 and TRBJ2-7; D not certain. The V end lost 5 bases, the J end lost 10 bases, and 21 bases lay between the germline ends. Per the germline V gene, CDR1 is MNHNS and CDR2 is SASEGT. CDR3 length: 14 amino acids. In DNA form, the CDR3 reads TGTGCCAGCAGTTCCGGACGGCGAAGTGGTGAACAGTACTTC. Protein: CASSSGRRSGEQYF.

This clone occurred many times. This specimen includes other DNA sequences encoding the same CDR3. V and J are TRBV4-2 and TRBJ2-1; 8 bases are a match to TRBD2. The CDR3 totals 12 residues. V dropped 8 bases and J dropped 15; count of bases not matched to a gene: 12. Germline assignment: CDR1 LGHNA and CDR2 YNFKEQ. CDR3 loop: CASSSPGLDPFF. The CDR3 nucleotides read TGTGCCAGCTCCTCCCCGGGACTAGATCCGTTCTTC.

This clone appeared a few times. Other nucleotide sequences from this sample produce the same CDR3. The chain couples TRBV4-1 to TRBJ2-2; possible D gene TRBD1, 5 bases. CDR3 length: 15 amino acids. CDR1 and CDR2 from the germline V gene are MGHRA and YSYEKL. V dropped 5 bases and J dropped 0 bases, with 10 bases sitting between them. The CDR3 loop is CASSDDSANTGELFF. The CDR3 DNA reads as TGCGCCAGCAGCGACGACAGCGCGAACACCGGGGAGCTGTTTTTT.

The chain uses TRBV20-1 and TRBJ2-1; D might be TRBD2 (6 bases). The CDR3 runs to 14 residues. Germline CDR1 DFQATT, CDR2 SNEGSKA (reference sequence). V dropped 3 bases and J dropped 6 bases, with 15 bases sitting between them. The CDR3 DNA is TGCAGTGCTAGTAGACTAGACTTAATCAATGAGCAGTTCTTC. Its translation is CSASRLDLINEQFF.

Details on this clone: This may be a read error, as it is one base from a much larger clone. The chain links TRBV27 to TRBJ2-7; TRBD1 might be the D (5 bases). The V gene's germline CDR1 is MNHEY and CDR2 SMNVEV (reference sequence). Trimming took 2 bases from V and 0 from J, leaving 8 bases between them. The CDR3 length is 14 residues. The chain's CDR3 is CASSLLDTSYEQYF. The CDR3 nucleotides read TGTGCCAGCAGTTTACTGGACACCTCCTACGAGCAGTACTTC.

This clone was counted at least ten times. The chain combines TRBV10-2 with TRBJ2-4; 13 bases are shared with TRBD2. The ends lost 5 bases at V and 6 bases at J; junction bases unmatched: 4. Germline CDR1 WSHSY, CDR2 SAAADI. CDR3 size: 15 residues. DNA for the CDR3: TGCGCCAGCAGTACTAGCGGGAGGGCGGGAAACATTCAGTACTTC. This translates into CASSTSGRAGNIQYF.

By share, this clone counts as large. The V gene is TRBV6-1, the J gene TRBJ1-1; D perhaps matches TRBD1 (5 bases). V was clipped by 6 bases and J by 7 bases, with 9 bases between them. The CDR3 loop spans 11 amino acids. CDR1 is MNHNS, CDR2 SASEGT, per germline. In DNA, the CDR3 is TGTGCCAGCAGCCGACAGTATGAAGCTTTCTTT. Translated: CASSRQYEAFF.

This clone was detected a few times. The chain joins TRBV5-8 to TRBJ1-1; D is uncertain. This CDR3 region has 15 residues. Trimming stripped 2 bases from V and 0 bases from J, with 11 bases between. CDR1 SGHTS and CDR2 YDEGEE come from the germline V gene. CDR3 sequence (DNA): TGTGCCAGCAGCTTTCGGCCGGGTCTGAACACTGAAGCTTTCTTT. Amino acid sequence: CASSFRPGLNTEAFF.

Regarding this clone: At one of its ends the junction is not consistent with the germline gene, which may arise from a read error. The V and J genes are TRBV19 and TRBJ2-4; D is uncertain. Germline V lookup: CDR1 LNHDA, CDR2 SQIVND (reference sequence). The CDR3 is 11 amino acids. The CDR3 loop reads CAIRAGNIQYF. DNA of the CDR3: TGCGCCATCCGCGCCGGAAACATTCAGTACTTC. Full variable domain (outside the CDR3, taken from reference TRBV19 and TRBJ2-4): DGGITQSPKYLFRKEGQNVTLSCEQNLNHDAMYWYRQDPGQGLRLIYYSQIVNDFQKGDIAEGYSVSREKKESFPLTVTSAQKNPTAFYLCAIRAGNIQYFGAGTRLSVL.

This clone is medium-sized by share. In nucleotides, the CDR3 is TGCAGTGCTAGAGATGGGCTAGCGGAGAATGAGCAGTTCTTC. This encodes CSARDGLAENEQFF. The chain is built from TRBV20-1 and TRBJ2-1, with TRBD2 matching over 7 bases. After removal of 0 bases from V and 7 bases from J, the junction contained 6 bases not matched to a gene. This CDR3 is 14 amino acids long. Germline CDR1 and CDR2: DFQATT and SNEGSKA (reference sequence).

This clone turned up a few times. The genes are TRBV6-2 or TRBV6-3 and TRBJ2-1; D possibly matches TRBD1 or TRBD2 (6 bases each). Germline CDR1 MNHEY, CDR2 SVGEGT. This CDR3 has 15 residues. The V gene lost 7 bases and the J gene lost 3 bases, with 16 bases spanning the gap. CDR3 DNA sequence: TGTGCCAGCAATAAGGGGGGAGGCGGCTACAATGAGCAGTTCTTC. This sequence encodes CASNKGGGGYNEQFF.

By share of the sample, this clone is medium-sized. The chain uses TRBV29-1 and TRBJ1-2; the D gene is possibly TRBD1 (6 bases). This CDR3 has 13 residues. Germline assignment: CDR1 SQVTM and CDR2 ANQGSEA. The V and J ends lost 6 bases and 8 bases respectively, with 19 bases between them. In DNA form, the CDR3 reads TGCAGCGTAGCGGGACAATCAGGGGCGGGCTACACCTTC. Its translation is CSVAGQSGAGYTF. Full variable domain (remainder filled in from reference TRBV29-1 and TRBJ1-2): SAVISQKPSRDICQRGTSLTIQCQVDSQVTMMFWYRQQPGQSLTLIATANQGSEATYESGFVIDKFPISRPNLTFSTLTVSNMSPEDSSIYLCSVAGQSGAGYTFGSGTRLTVV.

V usage is TRBV5-1 and J usage is TRBJ2-3; 9 bases align to TRBD1. The CDR3 is 14 residues long. Germline CDR1 and CDR2: SGHRS and YFSETQ. V dropped 4 bases and J dropped 3; count of bases not matched to a gene: 3. The CDR3 here is CASSEGQGTDTQYF. The DNA of the CDR3 is TGCGCCAGCAGCGAGGGACAGGGAACAGATACGCAGTATTTT.

The rearrangement joins TRBV6-5 to TRBJ1-1, with unresolved D. Germline V CDR1 and CDR2: MNHEY, SVGAGI. The CDR3 length is 13 residues. V shed 4 bases and J shed 1 base, with 7 bases lying between them. CDR3 protein: CASSSNKNTEAFF. Written as DNA, the CDR3 is TGTGCCAGCAGTTCCAACAAGAACACTGAAGCTTTCTTT.

This clone came up once. V is TRBV11-2 and J is TRBJ1-4; D not resolved. V lost 0 bases, J lost 7 bases, and 9 bases lay in between. Per the germline V gene, CDR1 is SGHAT and CDR2 is FQNNGV. The CDR3 length is 14 residues. As DNA, the CDR3 is TGTGCCAGCAGCTTAGACATCCTCTCTGAAAAACTGTTTTTT. It is translated as CASSLDILSEKLFF.

The chain carries TRBV10-1 and TRBJ2-5; 7 nucleotides line up with TRBD1. The CDR3 consists of 14 residues. The V segment lost 3 bases and the J segment 5 bases; nucleotides outside the gene matches: 6. The germline CDR1 and CDR2 sequences are WNHNN and SYGVQD (reference sequence). This CDR3 reads CASSEQGSRETQYF. CDR3 DNA sequence: TGCGCCAGCAGTGAACAGGGGTCCCGGGAGACCCAGTACTTC.

CDR3 amino acids: CASSLAAGEAEAFF. CDR3 coding DNA: TGCGCCAGCAGCTTGGCCGCGGGAGAGGCTGAAGCTTTCTTT. The V call is TRBV5-1, the J call TRBJ1-1, with D uncertain. From germline, CDR1 is SGHRS and CDR2 YFSETQ. The V end was cut by 0 bases, the J end by 6 bases, with 12 bases between. CDR3 length: 14 amino acids.

This chain connects TRBV11-2 to TRBJ2-1; 7 bases line up with TRBD2. Germline CDR1 is SGHAT and CDR2 is FQNNGV. J gave up 9 bases and V 1 base, and 9 bases lay outside the gene matches. This CDR3 comprises 15 residues. CDR3 coding DNA: TGTGCCAGCAGCTTAGGACCAGCGGGAATGAGTGAGCAGTTCTTC. Encoded protein: CASSLGPAGMSEQFF.

This clone has a handful of counts. The CDR3 bases are TGTGCCAGCATCCCCGGGACTAGCGGATGCTACGAGCAGTACTTC. It is translated as CASIPGTSGCYEQYF. The J gene is TRBJ2-7, the V gene TRBV6-2 or TRBV6-3; 11 positions match TRBD2. J was trimmed by 3 bases and V by 7 bases; bases with no gene match: 8. The V gene's germline CDR1 is MNHEY and CDR2 SVGEGT. The CDR3 is 15 amino acids.

The chain carries TRBV12-3 or TRBV12-4 and TRBJ2-3; 10 bases are a match to TRBD2. The length of the CDR3 is 15 residues. J gave up 3 bases and V 2 bases, and 2 bases lay outside the gene matches. In nucleotides, the CDR3 is TGTGCCAGCAGTTTATGGACTAGCGGTACAGATACGCAGTATTTT. Translating gives CASSLWTSGTDTQYF.

This clone was seen more than once but under ten times. The CDR3 DNA sequence: TGTGCCAGCAGTGAGTCCAGGGTAATAGATGAGCAGTTCTTC. Translated, it gives CASSESRVIDEQFF. The rearrangement joins TRBV6-1 to TRBJ2-1; a weak D match, TRBD1 (5 bases). This CDR3 has 14 residues. Germline loops: CDR1 MNHNS, CDR2 SASEGT. V was shortened by 3 bases and J by 8 bases, with 14 bases between the two germline ends.

This clone is large within its sample. The genes are TRBV20-1 and TRBJ2-7, with 8 nucleotides matching TRBD2. The CDR3 contains 14 residues. The germline V gene encodes CDR1 DFQATT and CDR2 SNEGSKA (reference sequence). Germline trimming cut 0 bases from V and 3 bases from J; bases unmatched to any gene: 4. CDR3 protein: CSARDFAGGYEQYF. The DNA of the CDR3 is TGCAGTGCTAGAGATTTCGCGGGAGGCTACGAGCAGTACTTC.

The chain is built from TRBV6-6 and TRBJ1-2; 11 bases fit TRBD1. The CDR3 runs 15 residues. Germline assignment: CDR1 MNHNY and CDR2 SVGAGI (reference sequence). The ends lost 2 bases at V and 2 bases at J; junction bases unmatched: 1. The CDR3 region has the DNA TGTGCCAGCAGTTACGGGGACAGGGGGAACTATGGCTACACCTTC. It translates to CASSYGDRGNYGYTF.

This chain links TRBV5-1 with TRBJ1-3; D uncertain. V was cut by 5 bases and J by 1 base, with 10 bases left in between. The germline CDR1 and CDR2 sequences are SGHRS and YFSETQ. The CDR3 consists of 14 residues. The CDR3 is CASRSTASGNTIYF. As DNA, the CDR3 is TGCGCCAGCAGGTCCACGGCGTCTGGAAACACCATATATTTT. The full variable domain, completed using reference TRBV5-1 and TRBJ1-3, is KAGVTQTPRYLIKTRGQQVTLSCSPISGHRSVSWYQQTPGQGLQFLFEYFSETQRNKGNFPGRFSGRQFSNSRSEMNVSTLELGDSALYLCASRSTASGNTIYFGEGSWLTVV.

The rearrangement links TRBV11-2 to TRBJ2-7, with D possibly being TRBD1 (6 bases). The CDR3 extends over 15 amino acids. V was shortened by 5 bases and J by 2 bases, with 16 bases between the two germline ends. The germline V gene encodes CDR1 SGHAT and CDR2 FQNNGV. This chain's CDR3 is CASSKSGTLAYEQYF. The CDR3 nucleotides are TGTGCCAGCAGCAAATCCGGGACATTAGCCTACGAGCAGTACTTC.

This clone has only a few counts. J is TRBJ2-2 and V is TRBV12-3 or TRBV12-4, with 11 bases aligning to TRBD2. This CDR3 contains 15 residues. The J segment lost 5 bases and the V segment lost 4 bases, leaving 3 bases of the junction unmatched. DNA for the CDR3: TGTGCCAGCAGTTCTAGCGGGAGGTGGACCGGGGAGCTGTTTTTT. Residues: CASSSSGRWTGELFF.